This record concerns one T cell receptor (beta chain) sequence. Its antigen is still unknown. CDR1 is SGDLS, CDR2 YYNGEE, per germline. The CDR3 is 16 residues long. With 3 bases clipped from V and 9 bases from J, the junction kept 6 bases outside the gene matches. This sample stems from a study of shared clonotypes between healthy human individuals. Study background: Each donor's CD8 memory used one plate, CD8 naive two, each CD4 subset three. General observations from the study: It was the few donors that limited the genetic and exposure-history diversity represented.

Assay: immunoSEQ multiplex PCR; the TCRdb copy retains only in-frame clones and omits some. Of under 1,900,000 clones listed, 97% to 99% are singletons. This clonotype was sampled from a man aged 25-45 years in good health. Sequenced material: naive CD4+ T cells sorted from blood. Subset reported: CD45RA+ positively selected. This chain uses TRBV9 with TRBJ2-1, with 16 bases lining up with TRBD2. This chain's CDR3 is CASSGTGLAGGLEQFF. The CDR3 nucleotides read TGTGCCAGCAGCGGGACGGGACTAGCGGGAGGGCTTGAGCAGTTCTTC. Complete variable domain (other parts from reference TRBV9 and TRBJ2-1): DSGVTQTPKHLITATGQRVTLRCSPRSGDLSVYWYQQSLDQGLQFLIQYYNGEERAKGNILERFSAQQFPDLHSELNLSSLELGDSALYFCASSGTGLAGGLEQFFGPGTRLTVL.